The sequence of this T cell receptor beta chain was determined in a study of shared clonotypes between healthy human individuals. Naive CD8 cells, CD45RO-negative and positively selected for CCR7, excluded terminally differentiated effector memory CD45RA+ cells. V trimming: 5 bases; J trimming: 2 bases; junction bases outside the gene matches: 5. Germline values: CDR1 SGHVS, CDR2 FNYEAQ. This CDR3 is 14 amino acids long. Each subset's genomic DNA was split evenly across several immunoSEQ plates. This table comes from immunoSEQ multiplex PCR, and its TCRdb copy is limited to in-frame clones, with some not included. Of about 870,000 clones in the sample, almost 95% were seen once. Points from the study as a whole: Sorted-subset sequencing, rarefaction showed, was incomplete despite large depth. Naive CD4 clonotype sharing across a few donors was 4% to 5.5%.

Turning to this clone: Its target is unknown. The same CDR3 is also encoded by other DNA sequences in this sample.

Sequenced material: naive CD8+ T cells sorted from blood. The rearrangement uses TRBV7-6 and TRBJ2-7, with 8 bases matching TRBD2. This TCR was recovered from a man younger than 40 in good health. The CDR3 nucleotides are TGTGCCAGCAGCATCGGACTAGCCCCCTACGAGCAGTACTTC. Residues: CASSIGLAPYEQYF.